These T cell receptor beta chains were read from a single sample in a study of blood T cell repertoires in COVID-19. TCRdb's table, derived via immunoSEQ multiplex PCR, lists solely in-frame clones and lacks some. This repertoire shows more than 250,000 clones, about 86% found once; its top ten account for 3.5% to 4%. The sequencing input was peripheral blood. These receptors were taken from a man younger than 35 with active or convalescent COVID-19. Both conserved end residues are part of each CDR3. The D gene is left open where the match is weak. Expanded clones get a size class; other rows say once, few or many, or leave the size out.

abundance,d_gene,j_gene,v_gene,CDR3aa,CDR3nt
.,.,TRBJ2-7,TRBV5-1,CASRMGYRPPAYEQYF,TGCGCCAGCCGAATGGGATACAGGCCACCGGCCTACGAGCAGTACTTC
.,.,TRBJ2-5,TRBV20-1,CSLYQETQYF,TGCAGTCTCTACCAAGAGACCCAGTACTTC
.,.,TRBJ1-6,TRBV11-2,CASSLLQGNSPLHF,TGTGCCAGCAGCTTATTACAGGGAAATTCACCCCTCCACTTT
.,.,TRBJ1-2,TRBV5-4,CASRYRQGYTF,TGTGCCAGCAGGTATCGACAGGGCTACACCTTC
.,TRBD1,TRBJ2-5,TRBV28,CASVQGKETQYF,TGTGCCAGCGTACAGGGGAAAGAGACCCAGTACTTC
.,.,TRBJ1-5,TRBV3-1/TRBV3-2,CASSQDRGQPQHF,TGTGCCAGCAGCCAAGATCGGGGTCAGCCCCAGCATTTT
.,.,TRBJ2-7,TRBV5-1,CASSTGLYEQYF,TGCGCCAGCAGCACGGGACTCTACGAGCAGTACTTC
.,.,TRBJ1-1,TRBV5-1,CASSLDMNTEAFF,TGCGCCAGCAGCTTGGACATGAACACTGAAGCTTTCTTT
.,TRBD1,TRBJ2-7,TRBV4-2,CASSQDGNRGYEQYF,TGTGCCAGCAGCCAAGATGGGAACAGGGGCTACGAGCAGTACTTC
many,.,TRBJ1-1,TRBV6-2/TRBV6-3,CASSTGPLAFF,TGTGCCAGCAGTACAGGACCGCTGGCTTTCTTT
few,.,TRBJ1-4,TRBV5-1,CASSLTGINEKLFF,TGCGCCAGCAGCTTGACAGGGATTAATGAAAAACTGTTTTTT
.,TRBD1,TRBJ1-6,TRBV3-1/TRBV3-2,CASSRTGESSPLHF,TGTGCCAGCAGCCGCACAGGGGAGAGTTCACCCCTCCACTTT
once,.,TRBJ1-5,TRBV12-3/TRBV12-4,CASSLGFEPQHF,TGTGCCAGCAGTTTGGGCTTTGAGCCCCAGCATTTT
.,TRBD2,TRBJ2-1,TRBV15,CATSREREAGGYNEQFF,TGTGCCACCAGCAGAGAGCGAGAGGCGGGAGGGTACAATGAGCAGTTCTTC
.,.,TRBJ1-1,TRBV11-3,CASSHKAVNTEAFF,TGTGCCAGCAGCCATAAGGCGGTGAACACTGAAGCTTTCTTT
.,TRBD1,TRBJ1-5,TRBV6-6,CASSNHRGYQPQHF,TGTGCCAGCAGTAACCACAGGGGTTATCAGCCCCAGCATTTT
.,.,TRBJ2-6,TRBV5-6,CATGSGANVLTF,TGTGCCACCGGCTCTGGGGCCAACGTCCTGACTTTC
.,.,TRBJ1-6,TRBV4-2,CASSQPGEYNSPLHF,TGTGCCAGCAGCCAACCAGGGGAATATAATTCACCCCTCCACTTT
.,.,TRBJ1-2,TRBV7-2,CASSSNYGYTF,TGTGCCAGCAGTTCGAACTATGGCTACACCTTC
few,TRBD2,TRBJ2-2,TRBV4-1,CASGGAISGELFF,TGCGCCTCCGGGGGGGCAATATCCGGGGAGCTGTTTTTT
.,TRBD1,TRBJ1-2,TRBV4-1,CASSQTPGQGLGYTF,TGCGCCAGCAGCCAAACCCCGGGACAGGGCCTCGGCTACACCTTC
.,.,TRBJ2-1,TRBV27,CASSLSSFNEQFF,TGTGCCAGCAGTTTATCGAGCTTCAATGAGCAGTTCTTC
.,.,TRBJ2-3,TRBV5-4,CASSLAAGTDTQYF,TGTGCCAGCAGCTTGGCCGCAGGAACAGATACGCAGTATTTT
once,TRBD2,TRBJ2-5,TRBV7-2,CASSFIPGGETQYF,TGTGCCAGCAGCTTTATTCCGGGAGGGGAGACCCAGTACTTC
.,.,TRBJ1-2,TRBV9,CASSSFLLGYTF,TGTGCCAGCAGCTCCTTTTTGTTAGGCTACACCTTC
.,TRBD1,TRBJ1-1,TRBV6-5,CASKGQLNTEAFF,TGTGCCAGCAAGGGACAGCTGAACACTGAAGCTTTCTTT
.,.,TRBJ2-2,TRBV28,CASSDGTPNTGELFF,TGTGCCAGCAGTGATGGGACACCTAACACCGGGGAGCTGTTTTTT
.,TRBD2,TRBJ2-5,TRBV5-1,CASSLPRLAGNQETQYF,TGCGCCAGCAGCTTGCCTAGACTAGCGGGGAACCAAGAGACCCAGTACTTC
.,.,TRBJ2-3,TRBV11-1,CASTDRERGSDTQYF,TGTGCCAGCACGGACCGGGAAAGAGGATCAGATACGCAGTATTTT
once,.,TRBJ2-1,TRBV6-5,CASSSTELSYNEQFF,TGTGCCAGCAGCTCCACAGAACTCTCCTACAATGAGCAGTTCTTC
few,.,TRBJ2-4,TRBV6-5,CASSLGQSEAKNIQYF,TGTGCCAGCAGTTTAGGACAGTCCGAGGCCAAAAACATTCAGTACTTC
once,.,TRBJ2-1,TRBV29-1,CSVALDNEQFF,TGCAGCGTTGCGTTAGACAATGAGCAGTTCTTC
.,TRBD2,TRBJ2-2,TRBV25-1,CASSLAGVSPGELFF,TGTGCCAGCAGTCTCGCGGGAGTAAGCCCCGGGGAGCTGTTTTTT
once,.,TRBJ2-3,TRBV5-1,CASSLGPRSTDTQYF,TGCGCCAGCAGCTTGGGTCCCAGATCCACAGATACGCAGTATTTT
.,TRBD2,TRBJ2-3,TRBV19,CASSGLAGDTQYF,TGTGCCAGTAGTGGACTAGCGGGAGATACGCAGTATTTT
.,.,TRBJ2-5,TRBV18,CASSPNMAGSAVETQYF,TGTGCCAGCTCACCAAATATGGCGGGGTCCGCAGTAGAGACCCAGTACTTC
.,.,TRBJ1-5,TRBV6-6,CASSLGGPGDSNQPQHF,TGTGCCAGCAGTCTAGGGGGACCAGGGGATAGCAATCAGCCCCAGCATTTT
.,.,TRBJ1-1,TRBV7-8,CASMERGDTNTEAFF,TGTGCCAGCATGGAGCGGGGGGATACAAACACTGAAGCTTTCTTT
.,TRBD1,TRBJ1-6,TRBV27,CASSPGQKNSPLHF,TGTGCCAGCAGCCCGGGACAGAAGAATTCACCCCTCCACTTT
.,TRBD2,TRBJ2-5,TRBV30,CAWSSGGAETQYF,TGTGCCTGGTCTAGCGGGGGGGCGGAGACCCAGTACTTC
.,TRBD2,TRBJ2-1,TRBV14,CASSLRLAGGNEQFF,TGTGCCAGCAGCCTCAGACTAGCGGGAGGCAATGAGCAGTTCTTC
few,.,TRBJ2-7,TRBV5-4,CASSTKTGSYEQYF,TGTGCCAGCAGCACAAAGACAGGTTCCTACGAGCAGTACTTC
.,.,TRBJ1-2,TRBV24-1,CATSDLPRDGYTF,TGTGCCACCAGTGATCTACCCAGGGATGGCTACACCTTC
.,TRBD2,TRBJ2-1,TRBV5-5,CASTILAASYNEQFF,TGTGCCAGCACCATACTAGCGGCCTCCTACAATGAGCAGTTCTTC
.,.,TRBJ1-6,TRBV11-3,CASSTKAGGMGNSPLHF,TGTGCCAGCAGCACGAAGGCGGGGGGCATGGGTAATTCACCCCTCCACTTT
.,.,TRBJ1-4,TRBV5-1,CASSLAGGDEKLFF,TGCGCCAGCAGCTTGGCCGGGGGAGATGAAAAACTGTTTTTT
few,.,TRBJ2-7,TRBV5-1,CASSPILQQGREYEQYF,TGCGCCAGCAGCCCTATACTCCAGCAGGGGAGGGAGTACGAGCAGTACTTC
once,TRBD2,TRBJ2-5,TRBV7-9,CASSLTGGGETQYF,TGTGCCAGCAGCTTAACGGGAGGAGGAGAGACCCAGTACTTC
.,TRBD1,TRBJ2-3,TRBV7-6,CASSLAKGQGVDTQYF,TGTGCCAGCAGCTTAGCCAAGGGACAGGGAGTAGATACGCAGTATTTT